This passage covers 27 T cell receptor beta chains from one sample sequenced in a study of T cell responses to AZD1222 COVID-19 vaccine. Assay: immunoSEQ multiplex PCR; the TCRdb copy retains only in-frame clones and omits some. Counted here are fewer than 200,000 clones, roughly 91% occurring once; the ten biggest clones make up 1.5% to 2%. Here the sequenced sample was peripheral blood, taken on day 0 of AZD1222 vaccination. These receptors all stem from an adult in good health.

The gene calls are TRBV6-5 and TRBJ1-1; D gene ambiguous. The CDR3 is 12 amino acids. Germline loops: CDR1 MNHEY, CDR2 SVGAGI. The V end was cut by 0 bases, the J end by 10 bases, with 9 bases between. The CDR3 region is CASSYSLSGAFF. CDR3 bases: TGTGCCAGCAGTTACTCCCTAAGCGGAGCTTTCTTT.

The chain joins TRBV28 to TRBJ1-6; D ambiguous. Germline CDR1 and CDR2: MDHEN and SYDVKM. CDR3 length: 18 residues. V was cut by 8 bases and J by 0 bases, with 20 bases left in between. This CDR3 reads CASSGTQERSSYNSPLHF. The CDR3 DNA reads TGTGCCAGCTCAGGAACACAAGAACGGAGCTCCTATAATTCACCCCTCCACTTT.

This sequence joins TRBV7-8 and TRBJ1-1, with a weak D call TRBD1 (5 bases). With 5 bases removed from V and 0 bases from J, the gap between germline ends came to 25 bases. The CDR3 sequence is 19 residues long. Per germline, CDR1 SGHVS and CDR2 FQNEAQ. Written as DNA, the CDR3 is TGTGCCAGCAGCCGATATAACTGGGGGTCCCGTGAGTTGAACACTGAAGCTTTCTTT. Amino acid sequence: CASSRYNWGSRELNTEAFF.

The chain links TRBV6-1 to TRBJ2-7; D call uncertain. CDR3 size: 14 residues. Trimming pared 0 bases from V and 4 bases from J, leaving 10 bases between. Looked up from germline, CDR1 is MNHNS and CDR2 is SASEGT. For the CDR3, the DNA is TGTGCCAGCAGTGAAGCCGGCGGAGAGTACGAGCAGTACTTC. It codes for CASSEAGGEYEQYF.

The chain couples TRBV19 to TRBJ1-1, with D possibly matching TRBD1 (5 bases). Germline-derived CDR1 and CDR2 are LNHDA and SQIVND (reference sequence). The V end lost 2 bases, the J end lost 5 bases, and 15 bases lay between the germline ends. The length of the CDR3 is 15 residues. CDR3 bases: TGTGCCAGTAGTATAATAGCAGGGAAAACGACTGAAGCTTTCTTT. This sequence encodes CASSIIAGKTTEAFF.

This sequence joins TRBV30 and TRBJ2-5; tentative D call: TRBD1 (6 bases). V shed 2 bases and J shed 1 base, with 20 bases lying between them. CDR3 length equals 17 residues. Germline V gene lookup returns CDR1 GTSNPN and CDR2 SVGIG (reference sequence). CDR3 nucleotide sequence: TGTGCCTGGAGTAACCGAGCAGGGGCCGCTGGCCAAGAGACCCAGTACTTC. This encodes CAWSNRAGAAGQETQYF.

The chain couples TRBV10-1 to TRBJ2-7; TRBD1 agrees at 8 bases. Germline-derived CDR1 and CDR2 are WNHNN and SYGVQD (reference sequence). V lost 5 bases, J lost 3 bases, and 3 bases stayed unmatched. The CDR3 runs to 13 residues. The CDR3 region is CASSTGTGYEQYF. CDR3 DNA: TGCGCCAGCAGTACCGGGACAGGCTACGAGCAGTACTTC.

DNA for the CDR3: TGTGCCAGCTCACCCCTAGCCCGCCAGTTAAGGTCGGACCCCGTATACAATGAGCAGTTCTTC. It codes for CASSPLARQLRSDPVYNEQFF. This sequence joins TRBV18 and TRBJ2-1, with D possibly TRBD2 on 5 matching bases. Trimming stripped 3 bases from V and 4 bases from J, with 31 bases between. Germline CDR1 reads KGHSH; CDR2 reads LQKENI. The CDR3 spans 21 residues.

The chain employs TRBV7-9 and TRBJ1-1; unclear D gene. V gave up 5 bases and J gave up 2 bases, with 6 bases separating them. In germline, CDR1 is SEHNR, CDR2 FQNEAQ (reference sequence). The CDR3 has 12 amino acids. The CDR3 coding sequence is TGTGCCAGCAGCCCGCTAAACACTGAAGCTTTCTTT. Its translation: CASSPLNTEAFF.

For the CDR3, the DNA is TGTGCCAGCAGCGCAACCCCGGGACAGCATGGTTCACCCCTCCACTTT. It yields the protein CASSATPGQHGSPLHF. This chain connects TRBV3-1 (or the pseudogene TRBV3-2) to TRBJ1-6, with TRBD1 matching over 7 bases. The CDR3 loop spans 16 amino acids. Germline V CDR1 and CDR2: LGHDT, YNNKEL (reference sequence). V dropped 5 bases and J dropped 9; count of bases not matched to a gene: 13.

This chain uses TRBV7-9 with TRBJ2-7; possible D gene TRBD2, 6 bases. Between the trimmed V and J ends, which lost 5 bases and 4 bases, there was a span of 21 bases. The CDR3 has 16 residues. Per germline, CDR1 SEHNR and CDR2 FQNEAQ (reference sequence). The CDR3: CASSNGDGAGRYEQYF. In DNA, the CDR3 is TGTGCCAGCAGCAACGGGGATGGCGCGGGAAGGTACGAGCAGTACTTC.

The V gene is TRBV9, the J gene TRBJ2-3; no clear D gene. The germline V gene has CDR1 SGDLS and CDR2 YYNGEE. The V gene lost 0 bases and the J gene lost 4 bases, with 6 bases spanning the gap. CDR3 size: 13 residues. CDR3 bases: TGTGCCAGCAGCGTAGAAGGACCAGATACGCAGTATTTT. Its protein product is CASSVEGPDTQYF.

The genes are TRBV5-6 and TRBJ2-7; D is unresolved. This CDR3 comprises 11 residues. Trimming took 4 bases from V and 3 from J, leaving 5 bases between them. The germline gives CDR1 SGHDT, CDR2 YYEEEE. The CDR3 protein is CASSANYEQYF. The CDR3 DNA sequence: TGTGCCAGCAGCGCGAACTACGAGCAGTACTTC. Looking up the rest from reference TRBV5-6 and TRBJ2-7 gives the full variable domain: DAGVTQSPTHLIKTRGQQVTLRCSPKSGHDTVSWYQQALGQGPQFIFQYYEEEERQRGNFPDRFSGHQFPNYSSELNVNALLLGDSALYLCASSANYEQYFGPGTRLTVT.

This clone occurred a few times. The gene calls are TRBV28 and TRBJ2-2, with 7 bases fitting TRBD2. Germline-derived CDR1 and CDR2 are MDHEN and SYDVKM. V trimming: 2 bases; J trimming: 2 bases; junction bases outside the gene matches: 2. The CDR3 is made up of 15 amino acids. CDR3 in amino acids: CASSLAGDNTGELFF. The DNA of the CDR3 is TGTGCCAGCAGTTTAGCGGGAGATAACACCGGGGAGCTGTTTTTT.

The genes are TRBV4-1 and TRBJ1-2; 8 bases fit TRBD1. Germline values: CDR1 MGHRA, CDR2 YSYEKL. CDR3 length: 17 amino acids. After removal of 1 base from V and 2 bases from J, the junction contained 9 bases not matched to a gene. CDR3 sequence reads: CASSQGPKTGANYGYTF. CDR3 coding DNA: TGCGCCAGCAGCCAAGGCCCCAAGACAGGGGCCAACTATGGCTACACCTTC.

V and J are TRBV27 and TRBJ1-1; D is undetermined. The CDR3 contains 13 residues. Germline CDR1 is MNHEY and CDR2 is SMNVEV (reference sequence). V lost 7 bases to trimming and J lost 5 bases, with 14 bases between them. As DNA, the CDR3 is TGTGCCAGCAATGAATTCCGGGGAACTGAAGCTTTCTTT. Protein sequence: CASNEFRGTEAFF.

In DNA form, the CDR3 reads TGTGCCAGCAGTCAGGACGGGCTCACTGAAGCTTTCTTT. Encoded protein: CASSQDGLTEAFF. The rearrangement links TRBV7-9 to TRBJ1-1; no firm D call. The CDR3 loop spans 13 amino acids. Trimming stripped 6 bases from V and 4 bases from J, with 12 bases between. Germline CDR1 SEHNR, CDR2 FQNEAQ (reference sequence).

This chain joins TRBV4-1 and TRBJ2-3; TRBD2 matches 8 bases. With V trimmed by 1 base and J by 2 bases, 5 bases remained unmatched. CDR3 size: 16 residues. Germline CDR1 reads MGHRA; CDR2 reads YSYEKL. The DNA for the CDR3 is TGCGCCAGCAGCCAAGGCTCTAGCGGGTTCACAGATACGCAGTATTTT. It yields the protein CASSQGSSGFTDTQYF.

This chain connects TRBV14 to TRBJ1-2; D is uncertain. The CDR3 covers 15 residues. Germline CDR1 reads SGHDN; CDR2 reads FVKESK. Between the trimmed V and J ends, which lost 1 base and 4 bases, there was a span of 13 bases. This CDR3 is CASSQVVGASYGYTF. The CDR3, as DNA: TGTGCCAGCAGCCAAGTAGTGGGCGCGAGCTATGGCTACACCTTC.

This chain uses TRBV28 with TRBJ1-4, with D maybe TRBD1 (6 bases). The germline V gene encodes CDR1 MDHEN and CDR2 SYDVKM. The V and J ends lost 6 bases and 10 bases respectively, with 18 bases between them. The CDR3 loop spans 14 amino acids. The CDR3 DNA sequence: TGTGCCAGCAGCTCAGACAGGATCTCGGGAAAACTGTTTTTT. Translation gives CASSSDRISGKLFF.

This chain connects TRBV9 to TRBJ2-2; a weak D match, TRBD2 (5 bases). Germline V CDR1 and CDR2: SGDLS, YYNGEE. The length of the CDR3 is 15 residues. V was shortened by 6 bases and J by 0 bases, with 12 bases between the two germline ends. CDR3 region: CASTGLPPNTGELFF. For the CDR3, the DNA is TGTGCCAGCACTGGACTCCCGCCGAACACCGGGGAGCTGTTTTTT.

A few counts support this clone. V usage is TRBV30 and J usage is TRBJ1-5; no reliable D call. Germline values: CDR1 GTSNPN, CDR2 SVGIG (reference sequence). CDR3 length equals 15 residues. With 0 bases removed from V and 2 bases from J, the gap between germline ends came to 11 bases. The CDR3 loop reads CAWSVERVGNQPQHF. In nucleotides, the CDR3 is TGTGCCTGGAGTGTAGAGAGGGTGGGCAATCAGCCCCAGCATTTT.

The V and J genes are TRBV14 and TRBJ2-5, with D unresolved. V was pared by 3 bases and J by 1 base, with 6 bases between. Germline V gives CDR1 SGHDN, CDR2 FVKESK. The CDR3 runs to 13 residues. CDR3 in amino acids: CASSHPPQETQYF. The CDR3 DNA sequence: TGTGCCAGCAGCCACCCACCCCAAGAGACCCAGTACTTC.

The rearrangement joins TRBV4-1 to TRBJ1-2; 10 nucleotides match TRBD1. The CDR3 has 16 amino acids. J gave up 5 bases and V 2 bases, and 8 bases lay outside the gene matches. Germline CDR1 MGHRA, CDR2 YSYEKL. CDR3 amino acids: CASSQTGTGDRYGYTF. The CDR3 region has the DNA TGCGCCAGCAGCCAAACCGGGACAGGGGATCGTTATGGCTACACCTTC.

The chain has TRBV6-4 and TRBJ1-6; D unresolved. Germline CDR1 MRHNA, CDR2 SNTAGT. Trimming cost V 3 bases and J 9 bases, with 9 bases left between them. The CDR3 has 13 residues. CDR3 bases: TGTGCCAGCAGTGAAGGAGGGTCTTCACCCCTCCACTTT. The encoded protein is CASSEGGSSPLHF.

In its sample, this clone was seen a few times. The V call is TRBV10-3, the J call TRBJ1-6, with 8 bases that match TRBD1. This CDR3 spans 15 amino acids. Germline lookup yields CDR1 ENHRY and CDR2 SYGVKD. Trimming cost V 2 bases and J 6 bases; bases outside gene matches: 3. CDR3 loop: CAISERTGTNSPLHF. In DNA, the CDR3 is TGTGCCATCAGTGAGCGGACAGGGACTAATTCACCCCTCCACTTT.

A remark on this clone: The identical CDR3 is also encoded by other nucleotide sequences in the sample. The V gene is TRBV28, the J gene TRBJ2-7, with unresolved D. The V end lost 6 bases, the J end lost 1 base, and 4 bases lay between the germline ends. The CDR3 runs to 11 residues. Germline V gene sequence: CDR1 MDHEN, CDR2 SYDVKM. The CDR3 here is CASRGSYEQYV. CDR3 nucleotide sequence: TGTGCCAGCAGAGGGTCCTACGAGCAGTACGTC.